This entry features one T cell receptor (beta chain) sequence. PCR was performed a second time for about 7 to 11 cycles using a sample-barcoded 5' primer and a J-beta primer mix. TCRdb reprocessed the 5' RACE reads with MiXCR, giving one entry per CDR3 protein. This repertoire shows over 1,500,000 distinct CDR3 sequences, around 48% found once; its top ten account for more than 2%. The entry originates in a study of blood T cells in healthy people across ages. The germline CDR1 and CDR2 sequences are MNHEY and SMNVEV (reference sequence). With V trimmed by 5 bases and J by 2 bases, 8 bases remained unmatched. The CDR3 runs 15 residues.

The sample consisted of blood. V gene TRBV27 combines with J gene TRBJ1-1, with 7 bases identical to TRBD1. The sequence derives from a woman between 35 and 50 years old in good health. This CDR3 reads CASSNFRDSNTEAFF. CDR3 DNA sequence: TGTGCCAGCAGTAACTTCCGGGACAGCAACACTGAAGCTTTCTTT.